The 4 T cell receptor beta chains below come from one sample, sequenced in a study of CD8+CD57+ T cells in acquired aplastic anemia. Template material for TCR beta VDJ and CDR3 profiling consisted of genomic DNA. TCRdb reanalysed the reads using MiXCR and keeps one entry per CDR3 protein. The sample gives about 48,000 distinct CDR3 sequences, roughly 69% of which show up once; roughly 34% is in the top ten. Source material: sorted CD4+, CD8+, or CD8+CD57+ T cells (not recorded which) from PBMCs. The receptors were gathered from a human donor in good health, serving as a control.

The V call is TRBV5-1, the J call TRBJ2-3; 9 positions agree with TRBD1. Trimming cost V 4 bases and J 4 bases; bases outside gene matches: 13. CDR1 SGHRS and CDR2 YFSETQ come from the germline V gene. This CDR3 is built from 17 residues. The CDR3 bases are TGCGCCAGCAGCCCCCAGACAGGGGGGGGTATACCAGATACGCAGTATTTT. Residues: CASSPQTGGGIPDTQYF.

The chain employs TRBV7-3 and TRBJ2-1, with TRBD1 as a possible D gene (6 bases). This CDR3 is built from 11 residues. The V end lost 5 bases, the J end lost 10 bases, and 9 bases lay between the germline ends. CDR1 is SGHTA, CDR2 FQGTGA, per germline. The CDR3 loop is CASSIGTEQFF. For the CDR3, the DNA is TGTGCCAGCAGCATCGGGACAGAGCAGTTCTTC.

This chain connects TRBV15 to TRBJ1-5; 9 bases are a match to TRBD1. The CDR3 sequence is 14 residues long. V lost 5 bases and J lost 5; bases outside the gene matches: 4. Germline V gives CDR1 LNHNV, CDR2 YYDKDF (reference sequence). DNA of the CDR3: TGTGCCACCAGCTCCGACAGGGGGGATCAGCCCCAGCATTTT. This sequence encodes CATSSDRGDQPQHF.

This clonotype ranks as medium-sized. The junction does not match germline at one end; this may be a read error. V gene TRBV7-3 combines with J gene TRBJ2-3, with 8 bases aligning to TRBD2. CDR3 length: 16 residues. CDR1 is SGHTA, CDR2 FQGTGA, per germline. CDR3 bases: TGTGCCAGCAGCCTAACAGCGGGAGCGACCACAGATACGCAGTATTTT. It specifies CASSLTAGATTDTQYF.